This T cell receptor beta chain was sequenced in a study of blood T cell repertoires in COVID-19. Turning to the study itself: From T cells, B-cell-depleted T cells, or PBMCs came the material, which was cDNA or gDNA.

Profiled with immunoSEQ multiplex PCR; TCRdb holds only in-frame clones, not every one. The sample yields roughly 390,000 clones, 80% to 90% seen once. The length of the CDR3 is 13 residues. Germline assignment: CDR1 SGHTA and CDR2 FQGTGA. V lost 2 bases, J lost 6 bases, and 2 bases stayed unmatched. The chain recombines TRBV7-3 with TRBJ1-2; 8 bases align to TRBD1. The sequence was obtained from a woman aged 30 to 39 with COVID-19, enrolled during active disease. Material for sequencing was peripheral blood. CDR3 nucleotide sequence: TGTGCCAGCAGCTTACAGGGGGCAGATGGCTACACCTTC. It yields the protein CASSLQGADGYTF.